What follows is one T cell receptor (beta chain) and its context. No antigen is known for it. Unique molecular identifiers were carried by the TCR beta cDNA libraries. With about 0.95 to 10 million T cells as the source, a few hundred thousand cDNA molecules resulted. MiXCR was run by TCRdb on the PCR reads, yielding one entry per CDR3 protein. The table includes approximately 400,000 distinct CDR3 sequences, about a third detected once. Trimming took off 0 bases at V and 4 bases at J, with 13 bases between the two ends. The CDR3 contains 15 residues. Germline V gene data show CDR1 as DFQATT and CDR2 as SNEGSKA (reference sequence). This sample was taken from a study of post-analysis software for immune sequencing data. At the level of the study: Recorded disease courses covered relapsing-remitting, secondary progressive and progressive-relapsing multiple sclerosis. Some patients had no subtype annotation. Findings of the study overall: There was significantly lower normalized Chao1 diversity in multiple sclerosis patients than in controls. Controls showed lower frequencies than patients for five or six TRBV segments, and TRBV5-6, TRBV5-1 and TRBV20-1 were among these.

This TCR was sampled from a girl between 5 and 17 years old with multiple sclerosis. Source material: blood. The V gene is TRBV20-1, the J gene TRBJ2-4; D might be TRBD2 (6 bases). The CDR3 loop is CSARDPGAPKNIQYF. CDR3 DNA sequence: TGCAGTGCTAGAGATCCGGGAGCCCCGAAAAACATTCAGTACTTC.